Listed here are 20 T cell receptor beta chains from one sample, sequenced in a study of cytomegalovirus exposure and HLA in healthy donors. PCR used 60 Vbeta primers and 13 Jbeta primers. The assay was immunoSEQ multiplex PCR, and TCRdb's table has in-frame clones only and misses some. The profile shows some 110,000 clones, about 80% of them singletons. Sequencing was performed on PBMCs. Every receptor here comes from a man aged 40-49 years in good health and CMV-seropositive.

This chain uses TRBV5-1 with TRBJ1-2; 7 bases agree with TRBD1. Per the germline V gene, CDR1 is SGHRS and CDR2 is YFSETQ. The CDR3 consists of 15 residues. V shed 5 bases, J shed 3 bases, and the junction held 10 bases outside the gene matches. In DNA form, the CDR3 reads TGCGCCAGCAGACCTACCCGGGACAGCTACTATGGCTACACCTTC. Translation gives CASRPTRDSYYGYTF.

V gene TRBV28 combines with J gene TRBJ2-7, with TRBD2 as a possible D gene (7 bases). CDR3 length: 15 residues. The germline gives CDR1 MDHEN, CDR2 SYDVKM. V dropped 6 bases and J dropped 1 base, with 16 bases sitting between them. Written as DNA, the CDR3 is TGTGCCAGCAGACCCCAAGGGGGGGTGTCCTACGAGCAGTACTTC. The encoded protein is CASRPQGGVSYEQYF. Full variable domain (remainder filled in from reference TRBV28 and TRBJ2-7): DVKVTQSSRYLVKRTGEKVFLECVQDMDHENMFWYRQDPGLGLRLIYFSYDVKMKEKGDIPEGYSVSREKKERFSLILESASTNQTSMYLCASRPQGGVSYEQYFGPGTRLTVT.

The chain couples TRBV19 to TRBJ1-2; 7 bases map to TRBD1. The CDR3 covers 13 residues. V lost 7 bases to trimming and J lost 0 bases; unmatched junction nucleotides: 2. The germline V gene encodes CDR1 LNHDA and CDR2 SQIVND (reference sequence). Written as DNA, the CDR3 is TGTGCCAGTACAGGGGGGACTAACTATGGCTACACCTTC. Its protein is CASTGGTNYGYTF.

The gene calls are TRBV21-1 and TRBJ2-7; the D call in the table, TRBD1, was not verified against the DNA. TRBV21-1 is a known pseudogene. The CDR3 covers 14 residues. This CDR3 is CAMPYRASSYEQYF. CDR3 DNA sequence: TGTGCCATGCCTTACAGGGCTTCCTCCTACGAGCAGTACTTC.

This clone has more than one count but fewer than ten. V is TRBV7-2 and J is TRBJ2-6; unclear D gene. This CDR3 is built from 15 residues. Germline V gene data show CDR1 as SGHTA and CDR2 as FQGNSA. V lost 5 bases to trimming and J lost 5 bases, with 13 bases between them. CDR3 nucleotides: TGTGCCAGCAGCCCCCAGTCCGCCTGGGCCAACGTCCTGACTTTC. Translated: CASSPQSAWANVLTF.

About this clone: At one end the junction does not follow the germline gene, possibly because of a read error. V gene TRBV5-6 combines with J gene TRBJ1-3; D is possibly TRBD1 (6 bases). The CDR3 is 16 amino acids. Germline values: CDR1 SGHDT, CDR2 YYEEEE. CDR3 region: CASSQYRVSSGNSIYF. In DNA form, the CDR3 reads TGTGCCAGCAGCCAGTACAGGGTCAGCTCTGGAAACTCCATATATTTT.

V is TRBV11-3 and J is TRBJ2-1; weak D call: TRBD1 (6 bases). Germline lookup yields CDR1 SGHNT and CDR2 YENEEA. With 6 bases removed from V and 2 bases from J, the gap between germline ends came to 14 bases. The CDR3 sequence is 15 residues long. The CDR3 DNA sequence: TGTGCCAGCAGTTTTGACCAGGGGCCCTACAATGAGCAGTTCTTC. This codes for CASSFDQGPYNEQFF.

The CDR3 is CASSFYNTNYGYTF. The CDR3 DNA sequence: TGTGCCAGCAGTTTTTACAACACTAACTATGGCTACACCTTC. V is TRBV6-5 and J is TRBJ1-2, with D uncertain. The CDR3 has 14 amino acids. Trimming shortened V by 4 bases and J by 0 bases, and 9 bases separated the two germline ends. Germline V gene sequence: CDR1 MNHEY, CDR2 SVGAGI.

The chain links TRBV23-1 to TRBJ1-3; TRBD1 aligns across 11 bases. TRBV23-1 is an open reading frame whose function is uncertain. V was clipped by 3 bases and J by 0 bases; unmatched bases: 7. CDR3 length: 18 amino acids. CDR3 sequence: CASSHVGTGGRSGNTIYF. The CDR3 coding sequence is TGCGCCAGCAGTCATGTAGGGACAGGGGGTCGCTCTGGAAACACCATATATTTT.

This clone came up once. V gene TRBV15 combines with J gene TRBJ1-5, with 11 bases lining up with TRBD1. The CDR3 has 16 amino acids. Germline V lookup: CDR1 LNHNV, CDR2 YYDKDF (reference sequence). V shed 2 bases, J shed 8 bases, and the junction held 8 bases outside the gene matches. CDR3: CATSRSRDRGAEPQHF. In DNA, the CDR3 is TGTGCCACCAGCAGATCGCGGGACAGGGGGGCCGAGCCCCAGCATTTT.

The chain links TRBV29-1 to TRBJ1-2; D is unresolved. This CDR3 is 12 amino acids long. V lost 8 bases, J lost 3 bases, and 13 bases lay in between. The germline gives CDR1 SQVTM, CDR2 ANQGSEA. This CDR3 reads CSTLAGDYGYTF. The CDR3 nucleotides are TGCAGCACCTTGGCTGGAGACTATGGCTACACCTTC.

The chain links TRBV6-4 to TRBJ1-1; 7 bases are shared with TRBD1. Germline CDR1 reads MRHNA; CDR2 reads SNTAGT. The CDR3 is made up of 13 amino acids. Losses at the gene ends were 6 bases for V and 4 bases for J; bases not matched to a gene: 5. CDR3 residues: CASRTGEATEAFF. DNA of the CDR3: TGTGCCAGCAGAACAGGGGAGGCCACTGAAGCTTTCTTT.

The chain has TRBV27 and TRBJ2-1; D is undetermined. CDR1 is MNHEY, CDR2 SMNVEV, per germline (reference sequence). CDR3 size: 16 residues. V was shortened by 6 bases and J by 0 bases, with 15 bases between the two germline ends. This CDR3 reads CASSVVAASSYNEQFF. DNA for the CDR3: TGTGCCAGCAGCGTAGTGGCGGCGAGCTCCTACAATGAGCAGTTCTTC.

The gene calls are TRBV7-2 and TRBJ2-7; 8 bases fit TRBD2. The CDR3 has 15 residues. Germline V gene data show CDR1 as SGHTA and CDR2 as FQGNSA. V lost 6 bases and J lost 1; bases outside the gene matches: 8. The CDR3 nucleotides are TGTGCCAGCAGGAAAAGCGGGGGCCCTTCCTACGAGCAGTACTTC. This translates into CASRKSGGPSYEQYF.

Worth noting for this clone: Its ends do not fully match the called genes, so a read error is possible. This chain links TRBV7-7 with TRBJ2-5, with 8 bases matching TRBD2. This CDR3 has 14 amino acids. Per the germline V gene, CDR1 is SSHAT and CDR2 is FNYEAQ (reference sequence). The CDR3 DNA is TGTGCTAGCAGCCCTATAGCGGGGACGGAGACCCAGTACTTC. It yields the protein CASSPIAGTETQYF.

Only one count was recorded for this clone. V is TRBV5-8 and J is TRBJ1-2; D unclear. The germline gives CDR1 SGHTS, CDR2 YDEGEE. The CDR3 runs to 17 residues. Trimming left V 1 base short and J 2 bases short, with 18 bases between. The CDR3 is CASSLFLGYAPNYGYTF. DNA for the CDR3: TGTGCCAGCAGCTTGTTTCTAGGATACGCCCCCAACTATGGCTACACCTTC.

V gene TRBV11-3 combines with J gene TRBJ2-1; 15 nucleotides match TRBD2. The CDR3 loop spans 15 amino acids. Germline CDR1 SGHNT, CDR2 YENEEA. J was trimmed by 12 bases and V by 3 bases; bases with no gene match: 6. CDR3 region: CASSFGLAGGRWQFF. CDR3 DNA: TGTGCCAGCAGCTTCGGACTAGCGGGGGGGCGGTGGCAGTTCTTC.

As to this clone: At one end, the junction sequence differs from germline, possibly due to a read error. The chain couples TRBV2 to TRBJ1-1; D possibly corresponds to TRBD1 (6 bases). Germline V CDR1 and CDR2: SNHLY, FYNNEI. This CDR3 comprises 12 residues. CDR3 protein: CASSVAEGRTDF. The CDR3 DNA sequence: TGTGCCAGCAGTGTCGCAGAAGGACGGACAGACTTT.

The chain carries TRBV9 and TRBJ2-2, with a weak D call TRBD2 (5 bases). Germline lookup yields CDR1 SGDLS and CDR2 YYNGEE. V was clipped by 1 base and J by 6 bases, with 10 bases between them. The CDR3 consists of 14 residues. As DNA, the CDR3 is TGTGCCAGCAGCGTAACGGACTCTGCCGGGGAGCTGTTTTTT. Amino acids: CASSVTDSAGELFF.

This clone was seen more than once but under ten times. The chain employs TRBV6-5 and TRBJ2-7; a possible D gene is TRBD1 (5 bases). With 10 bases removed from V and 2 bases from J, the gap between germline ends came to 12 bases. There are 12 residues in the CDR3. From germline, CDR1 is MNHEY and CDR2 SVGAGI. CDR3 protein: CATVDRAYEQYF. CDR3 nucleotides: TGTGCCACCGTAGACAGAGCCTACGAGCAGTACTTC.